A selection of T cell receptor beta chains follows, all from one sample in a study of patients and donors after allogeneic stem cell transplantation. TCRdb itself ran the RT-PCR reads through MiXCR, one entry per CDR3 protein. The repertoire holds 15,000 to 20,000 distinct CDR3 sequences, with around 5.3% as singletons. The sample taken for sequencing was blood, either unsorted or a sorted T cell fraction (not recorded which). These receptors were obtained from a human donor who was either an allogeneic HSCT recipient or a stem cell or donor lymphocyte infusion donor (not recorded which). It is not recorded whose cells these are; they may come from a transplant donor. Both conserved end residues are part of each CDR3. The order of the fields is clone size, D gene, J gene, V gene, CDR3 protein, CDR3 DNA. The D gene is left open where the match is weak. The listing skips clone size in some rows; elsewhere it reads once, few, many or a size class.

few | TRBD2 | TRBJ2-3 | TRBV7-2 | CASRPGTKRTDTQYF | TGTGCCAGCAGACCCGGGACTAAACGCACAGATACGCAGTATTTT
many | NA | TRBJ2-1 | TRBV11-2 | CASSLNPHRAYNEQFF | TGTGCCAGCAGCTTAAACCCTCACAGGGCCTACAATGAGCAGTTCTTC
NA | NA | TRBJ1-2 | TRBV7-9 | CASSPRTDSYGYTF | TGTGCCAGCAGCCCCCGGACAGACAGCTATGGCTACACCTTC
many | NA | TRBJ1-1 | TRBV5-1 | CASSLGPTSNTEAFF | TGCGCCAGCAGCTTGGGCCCGACGTCGAACACTGAAGCTTTCTTT
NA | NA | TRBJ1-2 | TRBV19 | CASNTPGKNYGYTF | TGTGCCAGTAATACACCCGGAAAAAACTATGGCTACACCTTC
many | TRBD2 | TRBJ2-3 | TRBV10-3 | CAITASGSSDTQYF | TGTGCCATCACGGCTAGCGGGAGTTCAGATACGCAGTATTTT
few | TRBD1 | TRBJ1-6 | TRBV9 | CASSARGSHNSPLHF | TGTGCCAGCAGCGCCAGGGGGAGCCATAATTCACCCCTCCACTTT
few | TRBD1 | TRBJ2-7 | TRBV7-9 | CASSSSWDRSYEQYF | TGTGCCAGCAGCTCGTCTTGGGACAGGTCCTACGAGCAGTACTTC
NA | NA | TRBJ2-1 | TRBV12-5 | CASGPQRDRNNEQFF | TGTGCTAGTGGTCCCCAGCGGGACAGAAACAATGAGCAGTTCTTC
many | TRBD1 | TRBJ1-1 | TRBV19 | CASSAGQGYTEAFF | TGTGCCAGTAGTGCGGGACAGGGATATACTGAAGCTTTCTTT
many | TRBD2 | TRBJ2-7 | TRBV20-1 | CSASSLAGAEQYF | TGCAGTGCTAGTTCGCTAGCGGGAGCAGAGCAGTACTTC
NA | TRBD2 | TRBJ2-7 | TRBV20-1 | CSAVVRLAGLYEQYF | TGCAGTGCTGTCGTCCGGCTAGCGGGCCTCTACGAGCAGTACTTC
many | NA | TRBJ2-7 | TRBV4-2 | CASSQVGKTYEQYF | TGTGCCAGCAGCCAAGTGGGCAAAACCTACGAGCAGTACTTC
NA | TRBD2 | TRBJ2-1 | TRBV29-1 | CSVGGREYNEQFF | TGCAGCGTTGGAGGGAGGGAATACAATGAGCAGTTCTTC
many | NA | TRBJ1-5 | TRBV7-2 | CASSLGGGWSNQPQHF | TGTGCCAGCAGCCTAGGGGGGGGTTGGAGCAATCAGCCCCAGCATTTT
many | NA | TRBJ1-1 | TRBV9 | CASRGQENTEAFF | TGTGCCAGCAGAGGGCAGGAGAACACTGAAGCTTTCTTT
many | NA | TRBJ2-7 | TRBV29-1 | CSSSAGAGEQYF | TGCAGTAGCTCGGCGGGGGCGGGAGAGCAGTACTTC
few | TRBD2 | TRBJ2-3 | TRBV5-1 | CAINGGGDLSEDTQYF | TGCGCCATCAATGGTGGGGGGGACCTATCAGAGGATACGCAGTATTTT
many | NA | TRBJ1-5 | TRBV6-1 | CASSPLGPGNQPQHF | TGTGCCAGCAGCCCTTTAGGGCCAGGCAATCAGCCCCAGCATTTT
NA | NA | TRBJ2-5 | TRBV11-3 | CASSLDVAGETQYF | TGTGCCAGCAGCTTAGATGTTGCCGGGGAGACCCAGTACTTC
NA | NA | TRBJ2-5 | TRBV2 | CASRRTQETQYF | TGTGCCAGCAGGAGGACTCAAGAGACCCAGTACTTC
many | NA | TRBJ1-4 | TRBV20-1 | CSARDPLGEKLFF | TGCAGTGCTAGAGACCCTTTAGGGGAAAAACTGTTTTTT
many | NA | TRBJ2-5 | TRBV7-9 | CASGTQWETQYF | TGTGCCAGCGGGACTCAGTGGGAGACCCAGTACTTC